This T cell receptor beta chain was identified during a study of CD8+CD57+ T cells in acquired aplastic anemia (dated by TCRdb to the late 2010s). In the study overall: On average, sorted CD4+ and CD8+ cells yielded around 3.1 ug of extracted DNA, with a range of roughly 0.18 to 27.4 ug. An average of approximately 10 million reads for CD4+ cells and roughly 11 million reads for CD8+ cells was obtained from healthy donor samples. Overall study outcomes, separate from this receptor: No significant difference in CD8+ Simpson's diversity was found between patients and healthy controls (P=0.060). Although roughly 29 CD8+ CDR3 sequences were shared by patients and controls, these sequences appeared highly expressed in patients and within the immunodominant clones of patients.

At least ten counts were recorded for this clonotype. Its antigen remains undetermined. Per-base quality was not reported, and no clone a single base away is much larger than it. Compared with germline, V lacks 3 bases and J lacks 2 bases; bases without a gene match: 12. CDR1 SGDLS and CDR2 YYNGEE are derived from the germline V gene. The CDR3 numbers 18 residues from cysteine through phenylalanine. Only the CDR3 portion is preserved as DNA: 54 bases, with reading frame beginning at the first base. TCR beta VDJ combination and CDR3 sequence profiling used genomic DNA as the template. An Illumina HiSeq 2000 was the platform used for TCR repertoire sequencing. In the authors' own workflow: Repertoire assessment relied on Simpson's diversity index, CDR3 size and DJ length profiles, and TRBV/TRBJ rearrangement plots. The most abundant DNA sequence in the deep sequencing data was defined as the immunodominant clone. CDR3 amino acid sequences were screened for sharing across subjects and compared with published repertoires and the VDJdb database. The raw public reads went through TCRdb reprocessing: fastp at Q25, MiXCR clone calling, in-frame beta chains kept. Entries that share a CDR3 protein sequence are merged under the most common genes and DNA. None of the V and J calls come from the authors' own analysis; TCRdb made them. In this sample the table shows fewer than 200,000 distinct CDR3 sequences, about 64% of which occur a single time. The leading ten clones occupy around 45% of the sample.

TCR repertoires of sorted CD4+ and CD8+ blood T cells from severe aplastic anemia patients and healthy subjects were deep-sequenced in the study. Ficoll-Paque density gradient centrifugation was used to isolate peripheral blood mononuclear cells. Before DNA extraction, CD4+ and CD8+ T cells were sorted by FACS or by magnetic beads. The chain is encoded by TRBV9 joined to TRBJ2-3, with 10 bases aligning to TRBD2. Sequenced input: sorted CD4+, CD8+, or CD8+CD57+ T cells (not recorded which) from PBMCs. The receptor was derived from a human donor in good health. The CDR3 corresponds to CASSDSFGLAENTDTQYF. The DNA sequence is as follows: TGTGCCAGCAGCGACTCATTCGGACTAGCGGAGAACACAGATACGCAGTATTTT.